What follows are 8 T cell receptor beta chains derived from one specimen sequenced in a study of regulatory T cells in long-lasting Graves disease. Libraries of TCR beta came from iRepertoire HTBI primers plus Arm-PCR of CDR3 regions. TCRdb re-analysed the multiplex PCR reads in MiXCR, keeping a single row per CDR3 protein. The sample has fewer than 450,000 distinct CDR3 sequences; less than 25% are singletons. Time point in this sample: persistent/refractory GD, antithyroid drugs over 5 years with positive TRAb. RNA isolated from PBMCs was used to make the TCR library. Sequenced material: peripheral blood mononuclear cells (PBMCs), taken when the disease was refractory, from a patient treated with antithyroid drugs. These receptors were obtained from a female donor with Graves disease.

This clonotype was detected ten times or more. The chain carries TRBV6-1 and TRBJ2-5; no firm D call. The CDR3 is made up of 13 amino acids. Germline CDR1 reads MNHNS; CDR2 reads SASEGT. Trimming took off 6 bases at V and 2 bases at J, with 10 bases between the two ends. In nucleotides, the CDR3 is TGTGCCAGCAGACCGTGGGCGCAAGAGACCCAGTACTTC. Its translation: CASRPWAQETQYF.

This chain connects TRBV5-6 to TRBJ2-2; 11 positions agree with TRBD2. Per germline, CDR1 SGHDT and CDR2 YYEEEE. CDR3 length equals 19 residues. J gave up 0 bases and V 0 bases, and 7 bases lay outside the gene matches. This CDR3 is CASSLEASGRISNTGELFF. CDR3 in DNA: TGTGCCAGCAGCTTGGAGGCTAGCGGGAGGATCTCGAACACCGGGGAGCTGTTTTTT.

Concerning this clonotype itself: Since a much larger clone is just one base distant, this may be a read error. The rearrangement joins TRBV12-3 or TRBV12-4 to TRBJ1-5; TRBD1 might be the D (5 bases). The CDR3 is 14 residues long. The germline V and J ends were trimmed by 1 base and 7 bases, with 11 bases remaining between them. CDR3: CASSLGGGCQPQHF. DNA for the CDR3: TGTGCCAGCAGTTTAGGGGGGGGGTGCCAGCCCCAGCATTTT.

At least ten counts were recorded for this clonotype. The rearrangement joins TRBV6-2 or TRBV6-3 to TRBJ2-7, with TRBD1 matching over 10 bases. The CDR3 extends over 13 amino acids. The germline V gene encodes CDR1 MNHEY and CDR2 SVGEGT. J gave up 11 bases and V 8 bases, and 12 bases lay outside the gene matches. CDR3 DNA sequence: TGTGCCAGCCGGACAGGGGGGGTAGCTCGGGAGTACTTC. Protein: CASRTGGVAREYF.

This clonotype showed up just a few times. CDR3 loop: CAISESGLNTEAFF. Here the CDR3 DNA reads TGTGCCATCAGTGAGTCCGGGTTGAACACTGAAGCTTTCTTT. The chain is built from TRBV10-3 and TRBJ1-1; no reliable D call. Trimming shortened V by 0 bases and J by 0 bases, and 5 bases separated the two germline ends. Germline CDR1 is ENHRY and CDR2 is SYGVKD. The CDR3 length is 14 residues.

This clonotype has a count of ten or more. The V and J genes are TRBV12-3 or TRBV12-4 and TRBJ1-5; maybe TRBD1 (6 bases). The CDR3 covers 16 residues. Trimming took 6 bases from V and 2 from J, leaving 17 bases between them. The CDR3 DNA reads as TGTGCCAGCAGCTCGCACACAGGGCATGGCAATCAGCCCCAGCATTTT. Its protein is CASSSHTGHGNQPQHF.

The rearrangement joins TRBV6-1 to TRBJ2-3; D is possibly TRBD2 (6 bases). This CDR3 has 15 amino acids. The germline V gene encodes CDR1 MNHNS and CDR2 SASEGT. Between the trimmed V and J ends, which lost 9 bases and 2 bases, there was a span of 18 bases. CDR3 nucleotide sequence: TGTGCCAGTTGGGAGGATAAGTCTAACACAGATACGCAGTATTTT. This gives the protein CASWEDKSNTDTQYF.

This clonotype was recorded at least ten times. CDR3 region: CASNRFEEAFF. CDR3 nucleotide sequence: TGTGCCAGCAACCGCTTTGAAGAAGCTTTCTTT. J is TRBJ1-1 and V is TRBV12-3 or TRBV12-4; D gene uncertain. The V and J ends lost 7 bases and 8 bases respectively, with 11 bases between them. This CDR3 comprises 11 residues.